This T cell receptor (beta chain) was obtained from a study of cytomegalovirus exposure and HLA in healthy donors. Overall study: The platform used for the roughly 130 validation repertoires matched that of the 666 first-cohort repertoires, a later analysis reported. Study-level points and caveats: CMV antigen specificity of three CMV-associated chains was confirmed in vitro. Most TCR sequences proved rare, with some public TCRs found in many donors.

Profiled with immunoSEQ multiplex PCR; TCRdb holds only in-frame clones, not every one. The table records under 200,000 clones, 90% to 97% of them present only once. Concerning this clone: The antigen is not known.

The CDR3 contains 14 residues. Trimming cost V 2 bases and J 3 bases, with 11 bases left between them. CDR1 is MNHEY and CDR2 is SVGAGI in the germline V gene. Source material: PBMCs. V is TRBV6-5 and J is TRBJ2-7, with D possibly TRBD2 on 6 matching bases. The clonotype was recovered from a woman aged 18-29 years in good health and CMV-seronegative. The CDR3, as DNA: TGTGCCAGCAGTTACAGGGGACTCATCTACGAGCAGTACTTC. This translates into CASSYRGLIYEQYF.